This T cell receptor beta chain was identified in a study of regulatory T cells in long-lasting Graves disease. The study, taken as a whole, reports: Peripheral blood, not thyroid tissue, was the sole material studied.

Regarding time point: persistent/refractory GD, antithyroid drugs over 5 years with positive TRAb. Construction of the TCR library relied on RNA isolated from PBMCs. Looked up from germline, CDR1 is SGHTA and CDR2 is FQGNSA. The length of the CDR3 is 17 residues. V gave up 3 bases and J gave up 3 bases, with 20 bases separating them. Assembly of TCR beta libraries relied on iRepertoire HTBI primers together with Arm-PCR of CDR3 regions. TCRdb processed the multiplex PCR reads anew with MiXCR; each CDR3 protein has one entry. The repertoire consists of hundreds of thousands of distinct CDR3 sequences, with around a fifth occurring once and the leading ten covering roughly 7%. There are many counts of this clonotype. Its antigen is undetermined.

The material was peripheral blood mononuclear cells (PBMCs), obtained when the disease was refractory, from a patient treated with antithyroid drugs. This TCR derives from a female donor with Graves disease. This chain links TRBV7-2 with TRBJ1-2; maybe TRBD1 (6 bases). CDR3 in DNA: TGTGCCAGCAGCTTCACAGGACAGCTCAGATACTACTATGGCTACACCTTC. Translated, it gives CASSFTGQLRYYYGYTF.